The 10 T cell receptor beta chains listed next were all sequenced from one sample in a study of regulatory T cells in long-lasting Graves disease. Documented time point: persistent/refractory GD, antithyroid drugs over 5 years with positive TRAb. There was RNA extracted from PBMCs, and the TCR library was made from it. Libraries of TCR beta came from iRepertoire HTBI primers plus Arm-PCR of CDR3 regions. Each CDR3 protein gets one entry after TCRdb re-called the multiplex PCR reads with MiXCR. Among about 470,000 distinct CDR3 sequences listed, around 21% were seen once. Specimen: peripheral blood mononuclear cells (PBMCs), collected when the disease was refractory, from a patient treated with antithyroid drugs. These receptors were obtained from a female donor with Graves disease.

Points on this clonotype: Since the CDR3 does not end with the conserved phenylalanine or tryptophan, this likely comes from a read error. The rearrangement links TRBV5-1 to TRBJ2-7; D uncertain. CDR1 and CDR2 from the germline V gene are SGHRS and YFSETQ. The CDR3 runs 15 residues. V lost 6 bases, J lost 1 base, and 17 bases lay in between. CDR3 residues: CASNLGSLSSYEQYL. The CDR3, as DNA: TGCGCCAGCAACTTAGGCAGCCTCAGTTCCTACGAGCAGTACCTC.

In its sample, this clonotype was seen many times. The V gene is TRBV12-3 or TRBV12-4, the J gene TRBJ1-1; D unclear. V was shortened by 1 base and J by 7 bases, with 10 bases between the two germline ends. The length of the CDR3 is 13 residues. The CDR3 coding sequence is TGTGCCAGCAGTTTAGAGTCGAGAGATGAAGCTTTCTTT. Translation: CASSLESRDEAFF.

The rearrangement joins TRBV7-9 to TRBJ2-2; no definite D call. In germline, CDR1 is SEHNR, CDR2 FQNEAQ (reference sequence). Deletions cut 5 bases from V and 6 bases from J, with 7 bases between. CDR3 length equals 12 residues. CDR3 nucleotides: TGTGCCAGCAGCAAGGGTTCCGGGGAGCTGTTTTTT. Translated: CASSKGSGELFF.

The gene calls are TRBV29-1 and TRBJ2-3, with no clear D. V was trimmed by 4 bases and J by 0 bases, leaving 17 bases between them. The CDR3 is made up of 16 amino acids. The germline CDR1 and CDR2 sequences are SQVTM and ANQGSEA. The CDR3 DNA reads TGCAGCGTTGCGGGTCACGGCGGTACTAGCACAGATACGCAGTATTTT. It encodes CSVAGHGGTSTDTQYF.

This clonotype was recorded a few times. J is TRBJ2-5 and V is TRBV7-9; the match to TRBD1 covers 7 bases. The germline gives CDR1 SEHNR, CDR2 FQNEAQ (reference sequence). CDR3 length: 17 residues. V shed 5 bases, J shed 1 base, and the junction held 13 bases outside the gene matches. DNA for the CDR3: TGTGCCAGCAGCCCAATAGGGGGCCTATCCTTCCAAGAGACCCAGTACTTC. It is translated as CASSPIGGLSFQETQYF.

The rearrangement links TRBV10-3 to TRBJ2-5; no firm D call. The J call may be mistaken, given a closer DNA end match to TRBJ2-1. Germline V CDR1 and CDR2: ENHRY, SYGVKD. This CDR3 has 12 amino acids. CDR3 loop: CAISLGYNEQFF. The CDR3 DNA sequence: TGTGCCATCAGCTTGGGGTACAATGAGCAGTTCTTC.

This clonotype was detected only a few times. A much larger clone differs by one base, so this may be a read error. The rearrangement links TRBV28 to TRBJ1-4; D not resolved. The CDR3 length is 13 residues. Germline V gene lookup returns CDR1 MDHEN and CDR2 SYDVKM. DNA for the CDR3: TGTGCCAGCAGAACAAGTTGGAGTGAAAAACTGTCTTTT. Translating gives CASRTSWSEKLSF.

This clonotype was seen a handful of times. The chain uses TRBV6-1 and TRBJ1-2; 9 bases fit TRBD1. The V gene's germline CDR1 is MNHNS and CDR2 SASEGT. V lost 3 bases and J lost 5; bases outside the gene matches: 4. This CDR3 has 14 amino acids. CDR3 amino acids: CASSDGTGFYGYTF. The DNA for the CDR3 is TGTGCCAGCAGTGATGGGACAGGGTTTTATGGCTACACCTTC.

This clonotype was seen only a few times. This sequence joins TRBV19 and TRBJ2-2; no firm D call. V lost 3 bases, J lost 6 bases, and 14 bases lay in between. Germline-derived CDR1 and CDR2 are LNHDA and SQIVND (reference sequence). The CDR3 sequence is 15 residues long. The CDR3 protein is CASSIGWNLPGELFF. The CDR3 nucleotides read TGTGCCAGTAGTATTGGCTGGAACCTGCCCGGGGAGCTGTTTTTT.

This clonotype was found many times. This sequence joins TRBV28 and TRBJ2-4; 7 nucleotides align to TRBD1. CDR1 MDHEN and CDR2 SYDVKM come from the germline V gene. CDR3 length: 16 amino acids. With 3 bases clipped from V and 4 bases from J, the junction kept 9 bases outside the gene matches. CDR3 amino acids: CASSLKFWDRKNIQYF. The CDR3, as DNA: TGTGCCAGCAGTTTGAAGTTTTGGGACAGAAAAAACATTCAGTACTTC.